One sample yielded the 27 T cell receptor beta chains listed below, sequenced in a study of blood T cell repertoires in COVID-19. TCRdb's table, derived via immunoSEQ multiplex PCR, lists solely in-frame clones and lacks some. Of under 300,000 clones in the sample, 88% were seen once. Sequenced material: PBMCs or T cells enriched from blood (not recorded which). These receptors originate from a woman aged 40 to 55 who had been exposed to COVID-19.

The J gene is TRBJ1-4, the V gene TRBV11-3, with D hard to call. The CDR3 covers 14 residues. The germline V gene has CDR1 SGHNT and CDR2 YENEEA. V was cut by 3 bases and J by 4 bases, with 9 bases left in between. This CDR3 is CASSFRADNEKLFF. As DNA, the CDR3 is TGTGCCAGCAGCTTCCGCGCCGATAATGAAAAACTGTTTTTT.

The chain employs TRBV5-1 and TRBJ2-1; 15 bases are a match to TRBD2. This CDR3 is built from 17 residues. The ends lost 2 bases at V and 3 bases at J; junction bases unmatched: 3. CDR1 is SGHRS, CDR2 YFSETQ, per germline. For the CDR3, the DNA is TGCGCCAGCAGCTTCGGACTAGCGGGGGGGTTCTACAATGAGCAGTTCTTC. Translation gives CASSFGLAGGFYNEQFF. Full variable domain (missing parts from reference TRBV5-1 and TRBJ2-1): KAGVTQTPRYLIKTRGQQVTLSCSPISGHRSVSWYQQTPGQGLQFLFEYFSETQRNKGNFPGRFSGRQFSNSRSEMNVSTLELGDSALYLCASSFGLAGGFYNEQFFGPGTRLTVL.

The gene calls are TRBV18 and TRBJ2-7, with 13 bases identical to TRBD2. Germline CDR1 reads KGHSH; CDR2 reads LQKENI. The CDR3 length is 16 residues. With V trimmed by 3 bases and J by 4 bases, 6 bases remained unmatched. The CDR3 sequence is CASSPPRTSGSYEQYV. For the CDR3, the DNA is TGTGCCAGCTCACCTCCCAGGACTAGCGGGAGTTACGAGCAGTACGTC.

The chain joins TRBV28 to TRBJ1-5, with 7 bases aligning to TRBD1. Unmatched junction bases numbered 9, after V lost 5 bases and J lost 2 bases. There are 16 residues in the CDR3. From germline, CDR1 is MDHEN and CDR2 SYDVKM. CDR3 nucleotides: TGTGCCAGCAGTCCCCTAGGGGGCTCGGGCAATCAGCCCCAGCATTTT. It yields the protein CASSPLGGSGNQPQHF. Filled out from reference TRBV28 and TRBJ1-5, the complete variable domain reads DVKVTQSSRYLVKRTGEKVFLECVQDMDHENMFWYRQDPGLGLRLIYFSYDVKMKEKGDIPEGYSVSREKKERFSLILESASTNQTSMYLCASSPLGGSGNQPQHFGDGTRLSIL.

The chain carries TRBV11-2 and TRBJ1-1; D possibly corresponds to TRBD1 (6 bases). The V gene's germline CDR1 is SGHAT and CDR2 FQNNGV. The V gene lost 0 bases and the J gene lost 2 bases, with 10 bases spanning the gap. The CDR3 is made up of 15 amino acids. The CDR3 bases are TGTGCCAGCAGCTTAGATCTCAGGGGAAACACTGAAGCTTTCTTT. Amino acids: CASSLDLRGNTEAFF.

This chain connects TRBV27 to TRBJ1-5; 8 nucleotides line up with TRBD1. V was clipped by 6 bases and J by 1 base; unmatched bases: 2. The V gene's germline CDR1 is MNHEY and CDR2 SMNVEV (reference sequence). The CDR3 covers 14 residues. The DNA of the CDR3 is TGTGCCAGCAGGAGACAGGGGAGCAATCAGCCCCAGCATTTT. Its protein is CASRRQGSNQPQHF.

The chain links TRBV6-5 to TRBJ2-7; 8 nucleotides agree with TRBD1. Unmatched junction bases numbered 5, after V lost 2 bases and J lost 2 bases. Germline V CDR1 and CDR2: MNHEY, SVGAGI. The CDR3 is made up of 15 amino acids. The chain's CDR3 is CASSYPGQGAYEQYF. In nucleotides, the CDR3 is TGTGCCAGCAGTTACCCCGGACAGGGTGCCTACGAGCAGTACTTC.

Only one count was recorded for this clone. This sequence joins TRBV28 and TRBJ2-7; unclear D gene. The ends were cut back, 6 bases at V and 0 bases at J, with 9 bases in the middle. Germline CDR1 MDHEN, CDR2 SYDVKM. The CDR3 has 13 amino acids. Written as DNA, the CDR3 is TGTGCCAGCAGACGGGTCCTCTCCTACGAGCAGTACTTC. Its protein is CASRRVLSYEQYF.

This rearrangement joins TRBV21-1 to TRBJ2-1; the D call in the table, TRBD2, was not verified against the DNA. TRBV21-1 is listed as a pseudogene. The CDR3 loop spans 11 amino acids. This CDR3 is CASRRNNEQFF. In nucleotides, the CDR3 is TGTGCCAGCCGGAGAAACAATGAGCAGTTCTTC.

In this sample, this clone turned up a few times. CDR3 residues: CATPSPSLCEQYV. CDR3 sequence (DNA): TGTGCCACCCCATCCCCTAGTCTCTGCGAGCAGTACGTC. This chain connects TRBV5-1 to TRBJ2-7; D unclear. CDR3 length: 13 residues. Germline CDR1 reads SGHRS; CDR2 reads YFSETQ.

V is TRBV30 and J is TRBJ2-6, with unresolved D. The V gene's germline CDR1 is GTSNPN and CDR2 SVGIG (reference sequence). This CDR3 is 12 amino acids long. Trimming left V 3 bases short and J 2 bases short, with 2 bases between. In DNA form, the CDR3 reads TGTGCCTGGAGCACTGGGGCCAACGTCCTGACTTTC. As protein: CAWSTGANVLTF.

This rearrangement joins TRBV5-4 to TRBJ2-5; 9 positions agree with TRBD1. V trimming: 3 bases; J trimming: 7 bases; junction bases outside the gene matches: 7. CDR1 is SGHNT and CDR2 is YYREEE in the germline V gene (reference sequence). The CDR3 sequence is 14 residues long. The CDR3 region is CASSWTGDIGTQYF. In DNA form, the CDR3 reads TGTGCCAGCAGCTGGACAGGGGATATAGGGACCCAGTACTTC. The full variable domain, rest sourced from reference TRBV5-4 and TRBJ2-5, is ETGVTQSPTHLIKTRGQQVTLRCSSQSGHNTVSWYQQALGQGPQFIFQYYREEENGRGNFPPRFSGLQFPNYSSELNVNALELDDSALYLCASSWTGDIGTQYFGPGTRLLVL.

The rearrangement links TRBV7-3 to TRBJ2-1, with D possibly being TRBD1 (5 bases). The CDR3 is 12 amino acids. V shed 5 bases and J shed 8 bases, with 10 bases lying between them. Germline V lookup: CDR1 SGHTA, CDR2 FQGTGA. The CDR3 loop is CASSGAGYEQFF. In DNA form, the CDR3 reads TGTGCCAGCAGCGGAGCAGGGTATGAGCAGTTCTTC. Drawing the rest from reference TRBV7-3 and TRBJ2-1, the complete variable domain is GAGVSQTPSNKVTEKGKYVELRCDPISGHTALYWYRQSLGQGPEFLIYFQGTGAADDSGLPNDRFFAVRPEGSVSTLKIQRTERGDSAVYLCASSGAGYEQFFGPGTRLTVL.

The chain employs TRBV29-1 and TRBJ1-4; 7 bases align to TRBD1. The CDR3 totals 12 residues. CDR1 and CDR2 from the germline V gene are SQVTM and ANQGSEA. With 4 bases clipped from V and 14 bases from J, the junction kept 10 bases outside the gene matches. The CDR3 DNA is TGCAGCGTTGCTTTCGGGACAGCTAATCTGTTTTTT. Protein product: CSVAFGTANLFF.

This chain uses TRBV5-5 with TRBJ2-2; TRBD2 might be the D (6 bases). V was shortened by 2 bases and J by 6 bases, with 14 bases between the two germline ends. Germline assignment: CDR1 SGHKS and CDR2 YYEKEE (reference sequence). This CDR3 has 15 amino acids. The CDR3 bases are TGTGCCAGCAGCTTCACTAGCTTGGGGGCCGGGGAGCTGTTTTTT. Translated, it gives CASSFTSLGAGELFF.

The chain has TRBV12-3 or TRBV12-4 and TRBJ2-1; the match to TRBD2 covers 7 bases. The CDR3 runs 12 residues. The J segment lost 8 bases and the V segment lost 5 bases, leaving 3 bases of the junction unmatched. As DNA, the CDR3 is TGTGCCAGCAGTCTGGGGAGGGATGAGCAGTTCTTC. It yields the protein CASSLGRDEQFF.

The rearrangement links TRBV20-1 to TRBJ1-1, with D maybe TRBD1 (6 bases). V was clipped by 3 bases and J by 7 bases, with 18 bases between them. There are 14 residues in the CDR3. Germline V lookup: CDR1 DFQATT, CDR2 SNEGSKA (reference sequence). The CDR3 nucleotides read TGCAGTGCTAGTAAGAGAACAGGGTATGATGAAGCTTTCTTT. Translating gives CSASKRTGYDEAFF.

The chain links TRBV7-9 to TRBJ1-1; 9 positions agree with TRBD1. J was trimmed by 3 bases and V by 4 bases; bases with no gene match: 3. This CDR3 comprises 14 residues. Germline V CDR1 and CDR2: SEHNR, FQNEAQ (reference sequence). The CDR3 sequence: CASSWDRDDTEAFF. DNA of the CDR3: TGTGCCAGCAGCTGGGACAGGGATGACACTGAAGCTTTCTTT.

The rearrangement links TRBV5-1 to TRBJ2-1, with D perhaps TRBD1 (5 bases). CDR3 size: 15 residues. CDR1 is SGHRS and CDR2 is YFSETQ in the germline V gene. V lost 4 bases, J lost 0 bases, and 11 bases lay in between. CDR3 coding DNA: TGCGCCAGCAGCCAGGGCCACAGCTCCTACAATGAGCAGTTCTTC. Residues: CASSQGHSSYNEQFF.

The gene calls are TRBV3-1 (or the pseudogene TRBV3-2) and TRBJ1-2; possibly TRBD1 for D (5 bases). The V and J ends lost 4 bases and 2 bases respectively, with 8 bases between them. Germline assignment: CDR1 LGHDT and CDR2 YNNKEL (reference sequence). The CDR3 is 13 residues long. The CDR3 is CASSRDWNYGYTF. The CDR3 nucleotides are TGTGCCAGCAGCCGGGACTGGAACTATGGCTACACCTTC.

This chain joins TRBV18 and TRBJ1-4; TRBD1 aligns across 10 bases. This CDR3 is built from 15 residues. Germline trimming cut 3 bases from V and 5 bases from J; bases unmatched to any gene: 3. CDR1 is KGHSH and CDR2 is LQKENI in the germline V gene. For the CDR3, the DNA is TGTGCCAGCTCACCCATGGGACAGGGGAATGAAAAACTGTTTTTT. As protein: CASSPMGQGNEKLFF.

V and J are TRBV19 and TRBJ2-1; 10 bases match TRBD1. Germline CDR1 LNHDA, CDR2 SQIVND (reference sequence). The CDR3 loop spans 13 amino acids. V shed 6 bases and J 7 bases; nucleotides not matched to a gene: 3. The CDR3 sequence: CASRTGGFNEQFF. Here the CDR3 DNA reads TGTGCCAGTAGGACAGGGGGCTTTAATGAGCAGTTCTTC.

The chain is built from TRBV3-1 (or the pseudogene TRBV3-2) and TRBJ1-2; D might be TRBD1 (5 bases). The V end was cut by 0 bases, the J end by 8 bases, with 13 bases between. The CDR3 runs to 14 residues. Per germline, CDR1 LGHDT and CDR2 YNNKEL (reference sequence). Here the CDR3 DNA reads TGTGCCAGCAGCCAAGACCAGGGTACTTTCGGCTACACCTTC. Its translation: CASSQDQGTFGYTF.

The V and J genes are TRBV6-5 and TRBJ1-2; perhaps TRBD1 as D (6 bases). The CDR3 is made up of 13 amino acids. V was trimmed by 6 bases and J by 8 bases, leaving 16 bases between them. Germline CDR1 reads MNHEY; CDR2 reads SVGAGI. The CDR3 DNA follows: TGTGCCAGCAGCAAAGGTCAGGGGCAAGGCTACACCTTC. Protein: CASSKGQGQGYTF.

The chain uses TRBV3-1 (or the pseudogene TRBV3-2) and TRBJ2-5; the match to TRBD2 covers 13 bases. Germline V gene sequence: CDR1 LGHDT, CDR2 YNNKEL (reference sequence). V shed 5 bases and J 4 bases; nucleotides not matched to a gene: 13. The length of the CDR3 is 18 residues. The CDR3 nucleotides read TGTGCCAGCAGCACCCGGACTAGCGGGGGCCCCCTCGGAGAGACCCAGTACTTC. This encodes CASSTRTSGGPLGETQYF.

This clone was observed a single time. The rearrangement joins TRBV19 to TRBJ2-2; unclear D gene. Germline V gene data show CDR1 as LNHDA and CDR2 as SQIVND (reference sequence). This CDR3 has 13 residues. The V and J ends lost 10 bases and 6 bases respectively, with 15 bases between them. The CDR3 reads CATLEKSAGELFF. CDR3 coding DNA: TGTGCCACTCTTGAGAAGAGTGCCGGGGAGCTGTTTTTT.

The genes are TRBV27 and TRBJ2-1; D not resolved. Germline CDR1 is MNHEY and CDR2 is SMNVEV (reference sequence). V was trimmed by 10 bases and J by 6 bases, leaving 25 bases between them. The length of the CDR3 is 16 residues. The CDR3 reads CATTVLSGALGNEQFF. CDR3 nucleotides: TGTGCCACCACGGTCTTGTCAGGCGCCTTGGGCAATGAGCAGTTCTTC.